The TCR beta chain described here comes from a study of blood T cell repertoires in COVID-19. Study-level background: Donors in the United States, Italy and Spain gave samples during acute or convalescent COVID-19.

Participants' reported clinical history set cohort assignment. The germline V gene has CDR1 PRHDT and CDR2 FYEKMQ (reference sequence). This CDR3 is built from 15 residues. The trim removed 2 bases at V and 0 bases at J, leaving 2 bases unmatched. In the original analysis: Amplifying reference gene primers gave estimates of nucleated cell counts. Clones were sequenced by immunoSEQ multiplex PCR, and TCRdb holds only the in-frame ones, with some missing. From that table come the V and J calls and clone size; the DNA was used to work out D and trimming. Among about 240,000 clones listed, approximately 84% were seen once.

The receptor was isolated from a woman aged 35 to 49 with acute COVID-19. The sample consisted of PBMCs or T cells enriched from blood (not recorded which). The chain couples TRBV13 to TRBJ1-1, with 8 bases matching TRBD1. The CDR3 nucleotides are TGTGCCAGCAGCTTAAACAGGGGGATGAACACTGAAGCTTTCTTT. Translating it yields CASSLNRGMNTEAFF. The full variable domain, its missing parts supplied by reference TRBV13 and TRBJ1-1, is AAGVIQSPRHLIKEKRETATLKCYPIPRHDTVYWYQQGPGQDPQFLISFYEKMQSDKGSIPDRFSAQQFSDYHSELNMSSLELGDSALYFCASSLNRGMNTEAFFGQGTRLTVV.